This T cell receptor beta chain was sequenced in a study of T cell responses to AZD1222 COVID-19 vaccine. Study observations and caveats: Reports indicate that nearly half of spike-specific TCRs are directed at unmutated variant regions. Baseline antibody screening turned up just six seropositive AZD1222 recipients.

V lost 4 bases, J lost 7 bases, and 11 bases stayed unmatched. The germline gives CDR1 MGHRA, CDR2 YSYEKL. The CDR3 spans 16 residues. The assay was immunoSEQ multiplex PCR, and TCRdb's table has in-frame clones only and misses some. In the table there are over 85,000 clones, approximately 90% of which are singletons. With respect to this clone: Its antigen is not known.

This chain links TRBV4-1 with TRBJ1-2; 11 nucleotides match TRBD1. The receptor was derived from an adult in good health. The specimen comprised peripheral blood, sampled on day 0 of AZD1222 vaccination. CDR3 amino acids: CASSPTSTDRGLGYTF. The CDR3, as DNA: TGCGCCAGCAGCCCTACCTCGACGGACAGGGGGCTTGGCTACACCTTC.